Following are 20 T cell receptor beta chains from one sample sequenced in a study of cytomegalovirus exposure and HLA in healthy donors. This table comes from immunoSEQ multiplex PCR, and its TCRdb copy is limited to in-frame clones, with some not included. The profile shows about 140,000 clones, about nine tenths of them singletons. The sample was PBMCs. The source of these receptors is a man younger than 35 in good health and CMV-seronegative.

The rearrangement uses TRBV10-3 and TRBJ1-5; maybe TRBD1 (6 bases). Trimming stripped 7 bases from V and 0 bases from J, with 25 bases between. The CDR3 loop spans 19 amino acids. The germline V gene encodes CDR1 ENHRY and CDR2 SYGVKD. The CDR3 loop is CAITNSLGTGRYSNQPQHF. The CDR3 nucleotides read TGTGCCATCACCAATTCATTGGGAACAGGGCGATATAGCAATCAGCCCCAGCATTTT.

The rearrangement links TRBV4-3 to TRBJ1-5; TRBD1 aligns across 7 bases. V lost 5 bases and J lost 5; bases outside the gene matches: 6. CDR1 is LGHNA, CDR2 YSLEER, per germline. The CDR3 runs to 14 residues. For the CDR3, the DNA is TGCGCCAGCAGCGTTTGGGACAGCGATCAGCCCCAGCATTTT. Translated: CASSVWDSDQPQHF.

The gene calls are TRBV19 and TRBJ2-2; TRBD2 might be the D (5 bases). The V end was cut by 4 bases, the J end by 0 bases, with 9 bases between. Germline V CDR1 and CDR2: LNHDA, SQIVND (reference sequence). This CDR3 is built from 15 residues. The CDR3 reads CASSRMDSNTGELFF. CDR3 DNA: TGTGCCAGTAGTAGAATGGACTCGAACACCGGGGAGCTGTTTTTT.

V is TRBV5-1 and J is TRBJ2-5; D uncertain. The CDR3 is 12 residues long. Looked up from germline, CDR1 is SGHRS and CDR2 is YFSETQ. V gave up 0 bases and J gave up 4 bases, with 4 bases separating them. This CDR3 is CASSLASETQYF. In DNA, the CDR3 is TGCGCCAGCAGCTTGGCCTCAGAGACCCAGTACTTC. Combining the CDR3 with reference TRBV5-1 and TRBJ2-5 gives the whole variable domain KAGVTQTPRYLIKTRGQQVTLSCSPISGHRSVSWYQQTPGQGLQFLFEYFSETQRNKGNFPGRFSGRQFSNSRSEMNVSTLELGDSALYLCASSLASETQYFGPGTRLLVL.

The J gene is TRBJ2-7, the V gene TRBV14; D unclear. The ends were cut back, 5 bases at V and 0 bases at J, with 11 bases in the middle. There are 14 residues in the CDR3. Germline loops: CDR1 SGHDN, CDR2 FVKESK. The CDR3 DNA reads TGTGCCAGCAGCTACTACCTGAGCTCCTACGAGCAGTACTTC. It translates to CASSYYLSSYEQYF. The full variable domain, with the rest looked up from reference TRBV14 and TRBJ2-7, is EAGVTQFPSHSVIEKGQTVTLRCDPISGHDNLYWYRRVMGKEIKFLLHFVKESKQDESGMPNNRFLAERTGGTYSTLKVQPAELEDSGVYFCASSYYLSSYEQYFGPGTRLTVT.

The chain carries TRBV7-2 and TRBJ2-5; 8 bases align to TRBD2. V was clipped by 2 bases and J by 4 bases; unmatched bases: 6. The CDR3 has 15 residues. Germline assignment: CDR1 SGHTA and CDR2 FQGNSA. Written as DNA, the CDR3 is TGTGCCAGCAGCTTACTCGGACTAGCTTCAGAGACCCAGTACTTC. This sequence encodes CASSLLGLASETQYF.

This clone was seen a single time. The rearrangement uses TRBV11-2 and TRBJ2-1, with a tentative D call TRBD2 (5 bases). The CDR3 length is 18 residues. CDR1 and CDR2 (germline): SGHAT, FQNNGV. Trimming cost V 1 base and J 0 bases, with 16 bases left between them. Here the CDR3 reads CASSLGVWRVRSYNEQFF. The CDR3 bases are TGTGCCAGCAGCTTAGGGGTTTGGCGGGTCCGCTCCTACAATGAGCAGTTCTTC.

This chain joins TRBV5-1 and TRBJ2-7; D may be TRBD1 (6 bases). Germline loops: CDR1 SGHRS, CDR2 YFSETQ. The ends were cut back, 2 bases at V and 0 bases at J, with 9 bases in the middle. The CDR3 covers 14 residues. In DNA form, the CDR3 reads TGCGCCAGCAGCTTACAGGGCCTCTCCTACGAGCAGTACTTC. Translation: CASSLQGLSYEQYF.

V gene TRBV6-5 combines with J gene TRBJ1-5, with 8 nucleotides matching TRBD1. CDR3 size: 15 residues. The V gene end was trimmed by 6 bases and the J gene end by 2 bases; junction bases not matched to a gene: 6. Germline lookup yields CDR1 MNHEY and CDR2 SVGAGI. The CDR3 DNA reads TGTGCCAGCAGACCGGGACAGGACCGCAATCAGCCCCAGCATTTT. This translates into CASRPGQDRNQPQHF.

V and J are TRBV5-1 and TRBJ2-7, with D tentatively TRBD2 (5 bases). The CDR3 has 14 amino acids. Trimming left V 4 bases short and J 2 bases short, with 13 bases between. Germline V gene sequence: CDR1 SGHRS, CDR2 YFSETQ. CDR3 in DNA: TGCGCCAGCAGCCTTGACGAGGGCCCCTACGAGCAGTACTTC. Amino acid sequence: CASSLDEGPYEQYF.

V usage is TRBV19 and J usage is TRBJ1-6; tentative D call: TRBD1 (6 bases). This CDR3 is 13 amino acids long. With 6 bases removed from V and 8 bases from J, the gap between germline ends came to 11 bases. CDR1 and CDR2 from the germline V gene are LNHDA and SQIVND (reference sequence). CDR3 nucleotide sequence: TGTGCCAGTAGCCAGGGGCTGCATTCACCCCTCCACTTT. It specifies CASSQGLHSPLHF.

The CDR3 here is CASSYGRGRGEKLFF. The CDR3 nucleotides read TGTGCCAGCAGTTATGGCAGGGGGCGGGGTGAAAAACTGTTTTTT. V usage is TRBV6-5 and J usage is TRBJ1-4; 8 positions match TRBD1. The germline gives CDR1 MNHEY, CDR2 SVGAGI. The junction had 7 bases not matched to a gene; V was cut back by 3 bases and J by 7 bases. The CDR3 runs 15 residues.

V is TRBV15 and J is TRBJ1-4, with D maybe TRBD1 (6 bases). In germline, CDR1 is LNHNV, CDR2 YYDKDF (reference sequence). The CDR3 runs 13 residues. Between the trimmed V and J ends, which lost 1 base and 8 bases, there was a span of 8 bases. The CDR3 nucleotides read TGTGCCACCAGCAGAGCAGGGGAAGAAAAACTGTTTTTT. Its protein product is CATSRAGEEKLFF.

The rearrangement uses TRBV19 and TRBJ1-2; TRBD1 aligns across 7 bases. CDR1 LNHDA and CDR2 SQIVND come from the germline V gene (reference sequence). The CDR3 runs 14 residues. V shed 8 bases, J shed 4 bases, and the junction held 10 bases outside the gene matches. CDR3 bases: TGTGCCAGTTCTCGGACAGGCTCACCCTATGGCTACACCTTC. It specifies CASSRTGSPYGYTF.

This clone was detected only once. The chain has TRBV21-1 and TRBJ2-7; the table assigns TRBD1, which was not confirmed against the DNA. TRBV21-1 is designated a pseudogene. The CDR3 is made up of 16 amino acids. The CDR3 protein is CASSKAGDRDTYEQYF. The CDR3 bases are TGTGCCAGCAGCAAAGCAGGGGACAGGGACACCTACGAGCAGTACTTC.

The chain employs TRBV6-6 and TRBJ1-1; D uncertain. Germline CDR1 is MNHNY and CDR2 is SVGAGI (reference sequence). This CDR3 is built from 14 residues. V was clipped by 7 bases and J by 0 bases, with 12 bases between them. CDR3 amino acids: CASTQTVVNTEAFF. DNA for the CDR3: TGTGCCAGCACCCAAACTGTCGTGAACACTGAAGCTTTCTTT.

The gene calls are TRBV9 and TRBJ1-2; D not resolved. Germline V gene data show CDR1 as SGDLS and CDR2 as YYNGEE. Trimming removed 0 bases at V and 5 bases at J, with 14 bases between. The CDR3 contains 15 residues. CDR3 in DNA: TGTGCCAGCAGCGTAGATTCCCGTATTCGGTATGGCTACACCTTC. Translation: CASSVDSRIRYGYTF.

The chain has TRBV6-6 and TRBJ1-1; D is possibly TRBD1 (5 bases). V was shortened by 2 bases and J by 7 bases, with 11 bases between the two germline ends. Germline assignment: CDR1 MNHNY and CDR2 SVGAGI (reference sequence). CDR3 length: 13 residues. In nucleotides, the CDR3 is TGTGCCAGCAGTTACACCAGGGTTAATGAAGCTTTCTTT. It yields the protein CASSYTRVNEAFF.

This rearrangement joins TRBV6-5 to TRBJ2-3; D might be TRBD1 (6 bases). The CDR3 totals 14 residues. Germline V gene sequence: CDR1 MNHEY, CDR2 SVGAGI. The V end was cut by 8 bases, the J end by 2 bases, with 14 bases between. DNA for the CDR3: TGTGCCAGCGGCTTTTCAGGGGACACAGATACGCAGTATTTT. As protein: CASGFSGDTDTQYF.

This chain links TRBV5-8 with TRBJ1-5, with D hard to call. Germline V gene data show CDR1 as SGHTS and CDR2 as YDEGEE. This CDR3 is built from 15 residues. The germline V and J ends were trimmed by 0 bases and 2 bases, with 9 bases remaining between them. The CDR3 loop is CASSLDSVGNQPQHF. CDR3 in DNA: TGTGCCAGCAGCTTGGACTCCGTAGGCAATCAGCCCCAGCATTTT.